The present entry profiles one T cell receptor (beta chain) with its context. The antigen is undetermined. This sample is part of a study of cytomegalovirus exposure and HLA in healthy donors. Study-level background: Around 85 million unique TCRs from HLA-typed donors were held in an early data release.

Study-wide results and limits: Previous analysis showed most TCR beta V segments were productive about 90% or about 30% of the time. Reports showed the classifier diagnosing cytomegalovirus status with high specificity and sensitivity.

The V segment lost 3 bases and the J segment 0 bases; nucleotides outside the gene matches: 6. Germline values: CDR1 LGHNA, CDR2 YSLEER. The CDR3 loop spans 17 amino acids. The PCR contained 60 Vbeta and 13 Jbeta primers. Using immunoSEQ multiplex PCR, the repertoire was profiled, and TCRdb retains in-frame clones only, with some absent. Altogether roughly 120,000 clones are present, less than 80% being singletons, with the ten largest covering roughly 10%. The study sampled nominally healthy donors, though unrecorded immune exposures were likely. The V gene is TRBV4-3, the J gene TRBJ1-3, with TRBD1 matching over 9 bases. This clonotype was obtained from a woman aged 50 to 60 in good health and CMV-seropositive. The sequencing input was PBMCs. CDR3 nucleotides: TGCGCCAGCAGCCAGGCCACAGGGGGCGGCTCTGGAAACACCATATATTTT. Translating it yields CASSQATGGGSGNTIYF.